This T cell receptor (beta chain) was sequenced in a study of OX40 agonist ivuxolimab in advanced cancers. The CDR3 loop spans 15 amino acids. Per germline, CDR1 MDHEN and CDR2 SYDVKM. Losses at the gene ends were 4 bases for V and 6 bases for J; bases not matched to a gene: 5. Generated by immunoSEQ multiplex PCR, the TCRdb table keeps only in-frame clones and is missing some. The profile shows 50,000 or so clones, approximately 80% of them singletons. The receptor was derived from an adult with an advanced solid tumor such as melanoma, head and neck, liver or kidney cancer. V gene TRBV28 combines with J gene TRBJ1-4, with TRBD1 identical over 10 bases. This sample comprised CD4+ or CD8+ T cells sorted from blood, obtained in a trial of the OX40 agonist ivuxolimab. The CDR3 sequence is CASSSGTGVDEKLFF. CDR3 coding DNA: TGTGCCAGCAGTTCGGGGACAGGGGTCGATGAAAAACTGTTTTTT.